Below, one TCR beta chain is given with its context. Its matching antigen is unknown. Germline CDR1 and CDR2: SGHAT and FQNNGV. The length of the CDR3 is 15 residues. V gave up 4 bases and J gave up 4 bases; unmatched junction bases: 9. This entry belongs to a study of cytomegalovirus exposure and HLA in healthy donors. Study background: The 130 or so validation repertoires were reported in a later analysis to have been generated on the same platform as the roughly 680 first-cohort repertoires. Overall study findings and caveats: Some public TCRs appeared in many individuals, while most sequences were rare. A list of about 160 TCR beta chains associated with cytomegalovirus was given.

Only in-frame clones appear in the TCRdb table, and some are missing; sequencing was by immunoSEQ multiplex PCR. In the table there are 80,000 to 95,000 clones, approximately 93% of which are singletons. Specimen: PBMCs. This clonotype was obtained from a woman aged 25 to 39 in good health and CMV-seropositive. This chain joins TRBV11-2 and TRBJ2-7; TRBD2 agrees at 8 bases. Here the CDR3 reads CASSSRGGGGYEQYF. The CDR3 bases are TGTGCCAGCAGCTCCAGGGGAGGCGGGGGGTACGAGCAGTACTTC.